This entry is about one T cell receptor (beta chain). Its antigen is unknown. Germline and junction disagree at one end, which may indicate a read error. The data originate from a study of CD8 T cells in ankylosing spondylitis. MiXCR, applied by TCRdb to the 5' RACE reads, yields one record per CDR3 protein. Of some 840,000 distinct CDR3 sequences in the sample, 12% were seen once. Study-wide results and caveats: Ankylosing spondylitis blood appeared to be characterized by a TCR beta motif of roughly eight highly homologous variants.

This CDR3 is 12 amino acids long. Germline V gene lookup returns CDR1 MNHNY and CDR2 SVGAGI (reference sequence). The clonotype was recovered from a male donor with ankylosing spondylitis. The chain recombines TRBV6-6 with TRBJ1-1; D not certain. Sequenced sample: blood, either unsorted or a sorted T cell fraction (not recorded which). This CDR3 is CASTYVNTEAFF. CDR3 nucleotide sequence: TGTGCCAGCACTTACGTGAACACTGAAGCTTTCTTT.